This entry lists 10 T cell receptor beta chains sequenced from one sample in a study of brain T cells in children with intractable seizures. Time point indicated: blood from clinic visit 5 months post-surgery; TSC patient then seizure free. Sequencing was performed with immunoSEQ multiplex PCR; in TCRdb, only in-frame clones are kept and a portion is missing. Among a few hundred thousand clones listed, about 93% were seen once. The sequencing here drew on peripheral blood, taken 4 to 5 months after surgery. The source of these receptors is a boy under three years old with tuberous sclerosis and intractable seizures.

This clone came up once. The chain joins TRBV7-8 to TRBJ2-2, with 12 nucleotides matching TRBD2. The length of the CDR3 is 20 residues. V lost 5 bases to trimming and J lost 0 bases; unmatched junction nucleotides: 13. Germline CDR1 is SGHVS and CDR2 is FQNEAQ. The CDR3 loop is CASSVIMGLAGGPNTGELFF. CDR3 bases: TGTGCCAGCAGCGTTATTATGGGGCTAGCGGGAGGGCCGAACACCGGGGAGCTGTTTTTT.

The genes are TRBV19 and TRBJ2-5, with 14 positions matching TRBD2. V gave up 6 bases and J gave up 4 bases; unmatched junction bases: 4. In germline, CDR1 is LNHDA, CDR2 SQIVND (reference sequence). The CDR3 consists of 15 residues. CDR3 bases: TGTGCCAGTAGGCCAGGACTAGCGGGAGGAGAGACCCAGTACTTC. Translation: CASRPGLAGGETQYF.

The V and J genes are TRBV6-1 and TRBJ1-5; D unresolved. Trimming took 4 bases from V and 1 from J, leaving 11 bases between them. This CDR3 is 15 amino acids long. Germline values: CDR1 MNHNS, CDR2 SASEGT. DNA of the CDR3: TGTGCCAGCAGTGGAGCCGGCAGAAGCAATCAGCCCCAGCATTTT. It codes for CASSGAGRSNQPQHF.

The gene calls are TRBV10-1 and TRBJ2-1, with D perhaps matching TRBD2 (6 bases). Trimming took 2 bases from V and 7 from J, leaving 18 bases between them. Germline CDR1 reads WNHNN; CDR2 reads SYGVQD (reference sequence). CDR3 size: 16 residues. CDR3 DNA sequence: TGCGCCAGCAGTGAGGATCCAGCGGGTTTTAGGAATGAGCAGTTCTTC. It specifies CASSEDPAGFRNEQFF.

This clone was recorded many times. V usage is TRBV7-8 and J usage is TRBJ2-5; no reliable D call. This CDR3 contains 12 residues. CDR1 is SGHVS and CDR2 is FQNEAQ in the germline V gene. CDR3 nucleotide sequence: TGTGCTATCTTAAAGTCGGAAGAGACCCAGTACTTC. Its protein is CAILKSEETQYF.

This clone is a singleton in its sample. V gene TRBV25-1 combines with J gene TRBJ1-2, with D perhaps matching TRBD1 (5 bases). The V gene lost 2 bases and the J gene lost 4 bases, with 11 bases spanning the gap. The CDR3 has 14 residues. CDR1 and CDR2 (germline): MGHDK, SYGVNS. CDR3 amino acids: CASSEIRDGYGYTF. In DNA, the CDR3 is TGTGCCAGCAGTGAAATCCGGGACGGCTATGGCTACACCTTC.

The CDR3 DNA reads as TGTGCCAGCAGCCGATGGCAAAGGGACACCGGGGAGCTGTTTTTT. This sequence encodes CASSRWQRDTGELFF. The J gene is TRBJ2-2, the V gene TRBV7-8; no clear D gene. V lost 5 bases and J lost 3, with 13 bases in between. CDR3 size: 15 residues. The V gene's germline CDR1 is SGHVS and CDR2 FQNEAQ.

This chain uses TRBV14 with TRBJ1-2, with a tentative D call TRBD1 (5 bases). The V and J ends lost 2 bases and 3 bases respectively, with 16 bases between them. CDR1 SGHDN and CDR2 FVKESK come from the germline V gene. The CDR3 is made up of 16 amino acids. CDR3: CASSQRKAEGHYGYTF. CDR3 coding DNA: TGTGCCAGCAGCCAAAGGAAAGCCGAGGGACACTATGGCTACACCTTC.

This clone was detected a few times. The chain combines TRBV4-1 with TRBJ2-7, with D perhaps TRBD2 (5 bases). Germline V CDR1 and CDR2: MGHRA, YSYEKL. Trimming took off 3 bases at V and 3 bases at J, with 15 bases between the two ends. This CDR3 has 15 amino acids. The CDR3, as DNA: TGCGCCAGCAGCCAGGACGCAGCGGAGGTCTACGAGCAGTACTTC. It specifies CASSQDAAEVYEQYF.

This clone has only one observation. The gene calls are TRBV27 and TRBJ1-1; 7 nucleotides agree with TRBD1. Germline CDR1 MNHEY, CDR2 SMNVEV (reference sequence). The trim removed 8 bases at V and 3 bases at J, leaving 9 bases unmatched. The CDR3 is 14 residues long. Here the CDR3 reads CASGTRQGDTEAFF. The CDR3 DNA sequence: TGTGCCAGCGGAACGAGGCAGGGGGACACTGAAGCTTTCTTT.